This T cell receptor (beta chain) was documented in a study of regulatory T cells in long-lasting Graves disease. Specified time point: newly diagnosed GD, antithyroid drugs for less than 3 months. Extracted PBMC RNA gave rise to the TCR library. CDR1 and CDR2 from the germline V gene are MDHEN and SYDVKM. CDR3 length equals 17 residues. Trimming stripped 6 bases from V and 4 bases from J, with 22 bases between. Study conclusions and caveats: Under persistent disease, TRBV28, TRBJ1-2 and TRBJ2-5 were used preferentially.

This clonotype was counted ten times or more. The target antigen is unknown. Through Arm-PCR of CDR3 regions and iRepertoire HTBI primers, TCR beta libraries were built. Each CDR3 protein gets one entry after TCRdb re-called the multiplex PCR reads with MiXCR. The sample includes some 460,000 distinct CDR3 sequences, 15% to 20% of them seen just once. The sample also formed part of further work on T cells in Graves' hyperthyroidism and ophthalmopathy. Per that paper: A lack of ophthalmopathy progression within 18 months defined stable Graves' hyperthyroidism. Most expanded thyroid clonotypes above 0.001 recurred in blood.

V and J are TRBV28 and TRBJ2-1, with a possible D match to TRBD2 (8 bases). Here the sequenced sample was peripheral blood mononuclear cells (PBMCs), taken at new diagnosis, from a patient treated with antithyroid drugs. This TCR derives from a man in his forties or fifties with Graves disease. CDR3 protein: CASSAGTAGANYNEQFF. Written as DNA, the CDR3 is TGTGCCAGCAGCGCCGGGACAGCGGGGGCGAATTACAATGAGCAGTTCTTC.